This T cell receptor (beta chain) was recorded in a study of shared clonotypes between healthy human individuals (TCRdb year 2020). About the study as a whole: A few men and a couple of women, aged 18 to 49 years, made up the cohort. Blood TCR repertoires of 5 or 6 healthy adults were deeply sequenced to estimate repertoire size and the extent of clonotype sharing between individuals. Libraries were prepared and TCR repertoires were sequenced by different laboratories using diverse techniques, in order to increase sequencing depth and limit assay-specific biases. Each donor's leukapheresis produced roughly between roughly 0.85 and 9.5 billion PBMCs. The investigation overall reported the following: Based on pairwise subsampling, the degree of clonotype sharing among donors was expected to be affected by sequencing depth. Because the study included only a small number of donors, the genetic and exposure-history diversity represented was limited. Only blood was sampled, and tissue TCR repertoires likely differ from those in blood.

The CDR3 covers 12 residues, taking in both the cysteine and the phenylalanine. Just the 36-base CDR3 DNA is kept, in frame starting at base 1. The germline V gene specifies MGHRA as CDR1 and YSYEKL as CDR2. V and J are truncated by 0 bases and 14 bases respectively, leaving an intervening sequence of 11 bases. Note on this clone: The specificity of this receptor is unknown. Per-base qualities were not stored, and no clone one base away is much larger.

Donors were healthy HIV-negative adults with no recently reported acute infections or vaccinations. All donors were Caucasian adults living in Nashville, Tennessee, USA. For unsorted samples, 70 million to 95 million PBMCs were counted, and genomic DNA was extracted using the QIAamp DNA Blood Mini kit. Blood was obtained by leukapheresis, after which PBMCs were separated by Ficoll-Histopaque density gradient centrifugation and cryopreserved in liquid nitrogen vapor phase. Using the deep immunoSEQ assay, multiplex PCR amplified TCR CDR3 regions from genomic DNA. Extracted genomic DNA from each cell subset was distributed evenly across all wells of several immunoSEQ 96-well plates, and each plate was treated as a replicate. For unsorted PBMC, approximately 310 ng genomic DNA, equal to 25,000 to 35,000 T cell genomes, was loaded into each replicate PCR. Genomic DNA from unsorted PBMC was sequenced over ten immunoSEQ deep assay plates. The purified libraries were quantified using a Qubit 3.0 fluorometer, sized with a Bioanalyzer 2100, and then quantified again using the KAPA Library Quantification kit. Every immunoSEQ 96-well plate was sequenced on a separate single-read 150-cycle Illumina NextSeq 550 flow cell. Per the original workflow: The immunoSEQ output contained only junctional sequences without quality scores, so filtering could not match that applied to full-length reads. To assign V/J genes and CDR3, sequences were annotated against IMGT germline references using PyIR, a Python wrapper for IgBLAST v1.9. Reads were removed for weak V/J assignments (E-value above 1e-6), missing CDR3, stop codons, out-of-frame junctions, or ambiguous translated residues. V3J clonotypes were defined by identical inferred V gene, J gene, and CDR3 amino acid sequence. Percentage overlap between repertoires was calculated by dividing the number of shared unique clonotypes by the size of the smaller repertoire. RTK rarefaction, the Chao1 estimator, and Recon v2.1 estimates of unobserved clonotypes were used to assess repertoire richness. In TCRdb, the immuneACCESS table is reduced to in-frame sequences with V and J assigned. These tables do not hold every clone; where another copy was compared, an unresolved V gene accounts for under half, and the others remain unexplained. V and J calls and clone size are as listed in that table; D and trimming were resolved from the DNA. A total of hundreds of thousands of clones appear in this sample, roughly 79% of them only once. Around 12% of the sample goes to the ten largest clones.

The origin of this receptor is a middle-aged woman in good health. Some clones in this sample may be carry-over from other donors' samples. This chain is built from TRBV4-1 and TRBJ1-3, with the D segment identity uncertain. Material: PBMCs. The DNA is as follows: TGCGCCAGCAGCCAAGACGGGTGGTCCGTATATTTT. The translation is CASSQDGWSVYF.